This T cell receptor (beta chain) was found in a study of CD8 T cells in Susac syndrome. RNA amounts of about 0.5 to 1 ug underwent reverse transcription with random hexamers. It was immunoSEQ multiplex PCR that amplified TCR beta CDR3 across 54 Vbeta and 13 Jbeta. TCRdb analysed the immunoSEQ multiplex PCR reads with MiXCR anew, one entry per CDR3 protein. This sample carries 200,000 to 250,000 distinct CDR3 sequences, roughly nine tenths of them seen once, and the ten largest clones take less than 0.15%. From blood CD8+ and CD4+ T cells, the TCR beta chain was sequenced. The authors negatively isolated CD8+ and CD4+ T cells and FACS-enriched TEMRA cells. With 7 bases clipped from V and 2 bases from J, the junction kept 8 bases outside the gene matches. The CDR3 has 13 residues. The V gene's germline CDR1 is DFQATT and CDR2 SNEGSKA (reference sequence).

Sequencing input: CD8+ T cells from PBMCs. The origin of this receptor is a human donor with multiple sclerosis. This rearrangement joins TRBV20-1 to TRBJ2-7; 7 bases are a match to TRBD2. The CDR3, as DNA: TGCAGTGGGGCGGGAGCCGGGGCCTACGAGCAGTACTTC. It translates to CSGAGAGAYEQYF.